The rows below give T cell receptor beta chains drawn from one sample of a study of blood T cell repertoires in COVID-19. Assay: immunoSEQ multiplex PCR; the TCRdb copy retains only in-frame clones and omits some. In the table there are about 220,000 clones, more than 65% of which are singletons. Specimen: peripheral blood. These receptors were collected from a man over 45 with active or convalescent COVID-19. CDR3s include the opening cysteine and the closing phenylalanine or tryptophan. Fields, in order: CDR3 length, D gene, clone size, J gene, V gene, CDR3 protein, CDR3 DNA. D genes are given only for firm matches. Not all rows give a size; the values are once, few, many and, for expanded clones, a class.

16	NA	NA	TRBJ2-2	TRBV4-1	CASSQIPTARTGELFF	TGCGCCAGCAGCCAGATACCAACAGCTCGCACCGGGGAGCTGTTTTTT
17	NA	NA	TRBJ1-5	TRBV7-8	CASSSGGGTGINQPQHF	TGTGCCAGCAGCTCTGGGGGCGGTACTGGGATCAATCAGCCCCAGCATTTT
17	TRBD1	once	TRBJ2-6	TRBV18	CASSPRGQHSGANVLTF	TGTGCCAGCTCACCACGGGGACAGCACTCTGGGGCCAACGTCCTGACTTTC
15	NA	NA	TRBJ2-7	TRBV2	CASSPRTDLPHEQYF	TGTGCCAGCAGCCCCAGGACAGATCTACCCCACGAGCAGTACTTC
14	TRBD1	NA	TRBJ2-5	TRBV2	CASTRTGGSETQYF	TGTGCCAGCACTCGGACAGGGGGCTCGGAGACCCAGTACTTC
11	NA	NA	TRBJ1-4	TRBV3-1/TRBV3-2	CASSNAGRLFF	TGTGCCAGCAGCAACGCAGGGCGGCTGTTTTTT
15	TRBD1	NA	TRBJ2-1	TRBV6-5	CASFSQGATYNEQFF	TGTGCCAGTTTCTCACAGGGGGCCACCTACAATGAGCAGTTCTTC
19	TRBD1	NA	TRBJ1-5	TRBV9	CASSVVASWGQAFRRPQHF	TGTGCCAGCAGCGTAGTAGCGTCTTGGGGACAGGCTTTTCGTCGGCCCCAGCATTTT
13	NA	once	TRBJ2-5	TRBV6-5	CASSETRVETQYF	TGTGCCAGCAGCGAGACTAGAGTTGAGACCCAGTACTTC
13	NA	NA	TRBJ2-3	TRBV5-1	CASSLRGMDTQYF	TGCGCCAGCAGCTTGCGCGGGATGGATACGCAGTATTTT
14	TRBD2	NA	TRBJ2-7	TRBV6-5	CASSYSGTTYEQYF	TGTGCCAGCAGTTACTCCGGGACTACCTACGAGCAGTACTTC
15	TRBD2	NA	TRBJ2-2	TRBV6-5	CASISGEGHTGELFF	TGTGCCAGCATTTCGGGGGAGGGCCACACCGGGGAGCTGTTTTTT
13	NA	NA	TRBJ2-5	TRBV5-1	CASSLELDETQYF	TGCGCCAGCAGCTTGGAATTAGATGAGACCCAGTACTTC
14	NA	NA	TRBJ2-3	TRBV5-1	CASSLADGGDTQYF	TGCGCCAGCAGCTTGGCCGACGGAGGAGATACGCAGTATTTT
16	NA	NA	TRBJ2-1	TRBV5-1	CASSYNTGLRFNEQFF	TGCGCCAGCAGCTACAATACAGGCCTGAGGTTCAATGAGCAGTTCTTC
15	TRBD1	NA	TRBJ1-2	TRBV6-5	CASSYSKQGEGGYTF	TGTGCCAGCAGTTACTCGAAACAGGGGGAGGGTGGCTACACCTTC
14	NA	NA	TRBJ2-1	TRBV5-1	CASSWGGAYNEQFF	TGCGCCAGCAGCTGGGGCGGGGCGTACAATGAGCAGTTCTTC